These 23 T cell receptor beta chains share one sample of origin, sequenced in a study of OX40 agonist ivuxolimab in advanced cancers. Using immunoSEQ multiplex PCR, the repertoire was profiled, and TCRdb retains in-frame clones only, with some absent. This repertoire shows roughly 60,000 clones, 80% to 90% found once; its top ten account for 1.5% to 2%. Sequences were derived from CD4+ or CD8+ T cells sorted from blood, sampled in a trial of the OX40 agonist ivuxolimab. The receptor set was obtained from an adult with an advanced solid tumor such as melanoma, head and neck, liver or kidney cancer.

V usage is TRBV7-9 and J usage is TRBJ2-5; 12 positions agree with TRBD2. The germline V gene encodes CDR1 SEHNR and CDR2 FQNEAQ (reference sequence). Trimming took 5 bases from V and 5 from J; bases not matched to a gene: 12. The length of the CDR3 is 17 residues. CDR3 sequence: CASSPPSGRAGMETQYF. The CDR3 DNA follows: TGTGCCAGCAGCCCCCCTAGCGGGAGGGCCGGGATGGAGACCCAGTACTTC.

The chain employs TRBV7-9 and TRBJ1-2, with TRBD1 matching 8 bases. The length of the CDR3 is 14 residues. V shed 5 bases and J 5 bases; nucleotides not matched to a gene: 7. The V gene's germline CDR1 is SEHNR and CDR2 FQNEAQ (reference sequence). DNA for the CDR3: TGTGCCAGCAGCCGACTAGGACAGGGTTATGGCTACACCTTC. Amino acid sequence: CASSRLGQGYGYTF.

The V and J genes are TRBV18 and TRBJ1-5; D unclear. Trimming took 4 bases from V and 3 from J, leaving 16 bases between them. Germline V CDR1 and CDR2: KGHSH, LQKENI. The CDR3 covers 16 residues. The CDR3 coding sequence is TGTGCCAGCTCACTCGTCGGAGGACGGCTCAATCAGCCCCAGCATTTT. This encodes CASSLVGGRLNQPQHF.

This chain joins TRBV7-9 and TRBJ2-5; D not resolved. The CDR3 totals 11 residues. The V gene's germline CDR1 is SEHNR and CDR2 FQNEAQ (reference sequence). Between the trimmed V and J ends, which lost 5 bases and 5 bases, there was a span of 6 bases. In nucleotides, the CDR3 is TGTGCCAGCAGCACTGGGGAGACCCAGTACTTC. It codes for CASSTGETQYF.

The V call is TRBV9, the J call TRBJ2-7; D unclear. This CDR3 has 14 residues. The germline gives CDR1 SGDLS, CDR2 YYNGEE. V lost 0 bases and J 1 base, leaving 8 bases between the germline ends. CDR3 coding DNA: TGTGCCAGCAGCGTAGTACCAGATTCCTACGAGCAGTACTTC. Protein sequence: CASSVVPDSYEQYF.

The CDR3 region is CASSQGWDGTNYGYTF. The CDR3 DNA reads TGCGCCAGCAGCCAAGGATGGGACGGCACTAACTATGGCTACACCTTC. The J gene is TRBJ1-2, the V gene TRBV4-1, with D perhaps matching TRBD1 (5 bases). The ends were cut back, 1 base at V and 0 bases at J, with 12 bases in the middle. Germline V gene lookup returns CDR1 MGHRA and CDR2 YSYEKL. The CDR3 length is 16 residues.

CDR3 DNA: TGTGCCACCAGCAGAGAACTAGCGTCGAACACCGGGGAGCTGTTTTTT. Its translation: CATSRELASNTGELFF. The V call is TRBV15, the J call TRBJ2-2, with TRBD2 identical over 7 bases. CDR1 is LNHNV and CDR2 is YYDKDF in the germline V gene (reference sequence). V was clipped by 0 bases and J by 0 bases; unmatched bases: 1. This CDR3 region has 16 residues.

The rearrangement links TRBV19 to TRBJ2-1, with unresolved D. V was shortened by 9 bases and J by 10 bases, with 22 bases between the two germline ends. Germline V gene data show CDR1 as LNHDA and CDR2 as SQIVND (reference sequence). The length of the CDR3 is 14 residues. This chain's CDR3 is CASTPTAPLGEQFF. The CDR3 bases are TGTGCCAGCACCCCCACGGCCCCCCTTGGGGAGCAGTTCTTC.

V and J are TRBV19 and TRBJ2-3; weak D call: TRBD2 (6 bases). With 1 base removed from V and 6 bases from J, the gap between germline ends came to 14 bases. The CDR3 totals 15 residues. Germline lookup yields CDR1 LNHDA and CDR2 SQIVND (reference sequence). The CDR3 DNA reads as TGTGCCAGTAGTATAGGTGGGACTCCCGCCGATACGCAGTATTTT. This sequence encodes CASSIGGTPADTQYF.

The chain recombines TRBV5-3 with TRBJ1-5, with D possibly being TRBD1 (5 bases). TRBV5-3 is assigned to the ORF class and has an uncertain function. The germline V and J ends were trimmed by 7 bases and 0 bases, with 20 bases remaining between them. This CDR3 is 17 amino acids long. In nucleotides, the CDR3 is TGTGCCAGAGAAGATGCCCGGGACGCCTATAGCAATCAGCCCCAGCATTTT. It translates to CAREDARDAYSNQPQHF.

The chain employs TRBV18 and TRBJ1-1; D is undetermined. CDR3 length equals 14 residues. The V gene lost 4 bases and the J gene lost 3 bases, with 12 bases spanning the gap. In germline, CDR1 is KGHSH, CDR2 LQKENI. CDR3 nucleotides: TGTGCCAGCTCACGACCCGACGCTTACACTGAAGCTTTCTTT. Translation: CASSRPDAYTEAFF.

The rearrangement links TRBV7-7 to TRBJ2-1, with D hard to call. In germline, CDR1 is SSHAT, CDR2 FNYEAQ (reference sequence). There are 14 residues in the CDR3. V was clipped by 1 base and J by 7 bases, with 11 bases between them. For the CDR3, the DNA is TGTGCCAGCAGCTTAGAGTGGGCCTCTAATGAGCAGTTCTTC. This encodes CASSLEWASNEQFF.

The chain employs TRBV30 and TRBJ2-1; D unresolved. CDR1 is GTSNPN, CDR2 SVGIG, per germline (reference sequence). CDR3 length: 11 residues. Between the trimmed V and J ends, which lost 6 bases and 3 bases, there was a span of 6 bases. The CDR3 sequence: CACTYYNEQFF. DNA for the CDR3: TGTGCCTGCACGTACTACAATGAGCAGTTCTTC.

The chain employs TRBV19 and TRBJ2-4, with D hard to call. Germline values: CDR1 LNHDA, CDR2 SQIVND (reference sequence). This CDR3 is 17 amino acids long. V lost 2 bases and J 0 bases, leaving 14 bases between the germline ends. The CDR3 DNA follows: TGTGCCAGTAGTATATGGGCTTTGGGTCTAGCCAAAAACATTCAGTACTTC. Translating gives CASSIWALGLAKNIQYF.

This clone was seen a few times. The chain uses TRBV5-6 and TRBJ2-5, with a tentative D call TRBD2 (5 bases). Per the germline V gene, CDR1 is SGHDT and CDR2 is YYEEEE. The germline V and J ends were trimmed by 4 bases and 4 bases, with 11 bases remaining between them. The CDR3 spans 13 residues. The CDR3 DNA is TGTGCCAGCAGCCCTGCGGGCTCAGAGACCCAGTACTTC. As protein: CASSPAGSETQYF.

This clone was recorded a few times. As DNA, the CDR3 is TGTGCCAGTAGTTTTAGCGTTACCTCCTACGAGCAGTACTTC. Residues: CASSFSVTSYEQYF. The chain links TRBV19 to TRBJ2-7, with D perhaps TRBD2 (5 bases). Looked up from germline, CDR1 is LNHDA and CDR2 is SQIVND (reference sequence). The V gene lost 5 bases and the J gene lost 0 bases, with 11 bases spanning the gap. The CDR3 covers 14 residues. Using reference TRBV19 and TRBJ2-7 for the parts outside the CDR3, the full variable domain is DGGITQSPKYLFRKEGQNVTLSCEQNLNHDAMYWYRQDPGQGLRLIYYSQIVNDFQKGDIAEGYSVSREKKESFPLTVTSAQKNPTAFYLCASSFSVTSYEQYFGPGTRLTVT.

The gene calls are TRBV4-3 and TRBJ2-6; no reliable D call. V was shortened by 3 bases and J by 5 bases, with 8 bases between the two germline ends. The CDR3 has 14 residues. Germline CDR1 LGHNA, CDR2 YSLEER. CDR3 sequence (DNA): TGCGCCAGCAGCCACCATACCCGGGCCAACGTCCTGACTTTC. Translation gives CASSHHTRANVLTF.

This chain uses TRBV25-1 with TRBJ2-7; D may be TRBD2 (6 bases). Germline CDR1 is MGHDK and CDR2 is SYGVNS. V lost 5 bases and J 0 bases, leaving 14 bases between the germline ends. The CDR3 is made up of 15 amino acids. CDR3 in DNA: TGTGCCAGCAGTAGGTCGGGAGCCCTCTCCTACGAGCAGTACGTC. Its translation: CASSRSGALSYEQYV.

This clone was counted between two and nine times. In DNA form, the CDR3 reads TGTGCCAGCAGTTCCGGACAGGGCCATGGCTACACCTTC. This sequence encodes CASSSGQGHGYTF. This rearrangement joins TRBV13 to TRBJ1-2, with 8 bases that match TRBD1. Germline CDR1 is PRHDT and CDR2 is FYEKMQ (reference sequence). Losses at the gene ends were 6 bases for V and 6 bases for J; bases not matched to a gene: 6. This CDR3 contains 13 residues.

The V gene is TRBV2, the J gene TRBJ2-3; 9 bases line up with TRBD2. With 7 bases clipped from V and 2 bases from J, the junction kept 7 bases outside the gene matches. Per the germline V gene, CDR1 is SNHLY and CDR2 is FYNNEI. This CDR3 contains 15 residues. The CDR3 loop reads CASNEWTSATDTQYF. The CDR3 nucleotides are TGTGCCAGCAATGAGTGGACTAGCGCCACAGATACGCAGTATTTT.

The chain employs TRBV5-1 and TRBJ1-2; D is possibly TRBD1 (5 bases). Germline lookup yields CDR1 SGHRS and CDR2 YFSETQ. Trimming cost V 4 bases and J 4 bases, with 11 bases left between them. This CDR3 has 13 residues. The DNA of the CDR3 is TGCGCCAGCAGCACGGGGACTCTCTATGGCTACACCTTC. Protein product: CASSTGTLYGYTF.

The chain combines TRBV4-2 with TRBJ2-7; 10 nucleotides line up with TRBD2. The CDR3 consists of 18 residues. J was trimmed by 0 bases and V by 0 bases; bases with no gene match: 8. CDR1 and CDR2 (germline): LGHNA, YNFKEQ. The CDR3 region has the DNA TGTGCCAGCAGCCAAGATTACGGGTTAGCGGGAGGCTCCTACGAGCAGTACGTC. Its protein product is CASSQDYGLAGGSYEQYV.

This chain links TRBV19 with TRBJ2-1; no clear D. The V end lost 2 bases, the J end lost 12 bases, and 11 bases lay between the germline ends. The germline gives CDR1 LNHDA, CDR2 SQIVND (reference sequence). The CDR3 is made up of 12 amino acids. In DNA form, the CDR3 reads TGTGCCAGTAGTATACGGGCTTCCGTGCAGTTCTTC. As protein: CASSIRASVQFF.